Below are 3 T cell receptor beta chains sequenced from a single sample in a study of vaccination and CD4 T cells after COVID-19. The antigens these receptors bind are not known. Treatment reported: approximately nine-day PBMC culture with coronavirus spike peptide pools or control peptides (ViraFEST assay). Cultured CD4+ T cells had their DNA profiled by the Oncomine TCR Beta short-read assay. TCRdb called the PCR reads again in MiXCR, with one record for every CDR3 protein. Of over 20,000 distinct CDR3 sequences listed, under 55% are singletons. The sequenced sample was CD4+ T cells from blood, cultured in vitro. The origin of the receptors is a human donor who had recovered from COVID-19.

This chain joins TRBV11-2 and TRBJ1-2, with 8 bases matching TRBD1. V gave up 1 base and J gave up 5 bases; unmatched junction bases: 6. Looked up from germline, CDR1 is SGHAT and CDR2 is FQNNGV. The CDR3 is made up of 15 amino acids. CDR3 nucleotides: TGTGCCAGCAGCTTAGCAGGGGGCGCAAGGTATGGCTACACCTTC. It is translated as CASSLAGGARYGYTF.

The chain carries TRBV20-1 and TRBJ1-1; a weak D match, TRBD1 (5 bases). V lost 0 bases and J lost 2, with 22 bases in between. Per the germline V gene, CDR1 is DFQATT and CDR2 is SNEGSKA (reference sequence). The CDR3 is made up of 18 amino acids. CDR3 loop: CSARDWGPAGAGNTEAFF. The CDR3 bases are TGCAGTGCTAGAGATTGGGGCCCGGCAGGCGCCGGCAACACTGAAGCTTTCTTT.

J is TRBJ2-2 and V is TRBV24-1; weak D call: TRBD1 (5 bases). There are 16 residues in the CDR3. The germline V gene has CDR1 KGHDR and CDR2 SFDVKD. The V end lost 6 bases, the J end lost 3 bases, and 16 bases lay between the germline ends. The CDR3 protein is CATSTPKDTYTGELFF. CDR3 nucleotides: TGTGCCACCAGTACCCCTAAGGACACTTACACCGGGGAGCTGTTTTTT.